This note documents a single T cell receptor beta chain sequence. The entry originates in a study of OX40 agonist ivuxolimab in advanced cancers. Study details: Patients were roughly 83% male with ages roughly 23 to 79, mean around 61.

Assay used: immunoSEQ multiplex PCR; TCRdb lists only in-frame clones, some missing. The sample carries some 82,000 clones, over 75% recorded once. The CDR3 has 15 residues. CDR1 MNHNS and CDR2 SASEGT come from the germline V gene. The V and J ends lost 8 bases and 0 bases respectively, with 16 bases between them. The chain links TRBV6-1 to TRBJ1-1, with D perhaps matching TRBD1 (6 bases). The TCR was taken from an adult with an advanced solid tumor such as melanoma, head and neck, liver or kidney cancer. Sequencing used CD4+ or CD8+ T cells sorted from blood, obtained in a trial of the OX40 agonist ivuxolimab. The CDR3 sequence: CASGAGAFMNTEAFF. In DNA form, the CDR3 reads TGTGCCAGCGGCGCGGGGGCTTTTATGAACACTGAAGCTTTCTTT.